Listed here are 14 T cell receptor beta chains from one sample, sequenced in a study of OX40 agonist ivuxolimab in advanced cancers. The table came from immunoSEQ multiplex PCR; TCRdb's copy has only in-frame clones and leaves some out. The data hold some 9,800 clones, with around 70% observed a single time. Here the sequenced sample was CD4+ or CD8+ T cells sorted from blood, taken in a trial of the OX40 agonist ivuxolimab. The receptors shown here come from an adult with an advanced solid tumor such as melanoma, head and neck, liver or kidney cancer.

As concerns this clone: Just one base apart from a much larger clone, this may be a read error. The chain couples TRBV19 to TRBJ2-7; TRBD2 agrees at 7 bases. From germline, CDR1 is LNHDA and CDR2 SQIVND (reference sequence). The CDR3 consists of 14 residues. This CDR3 reads CVSSLGLPAYEQYF. The CDR3, as DNA: TGTGTCAGTAGTCTGGGACTACCTGCCTACGAGCAGTACTTC.

The V gene is TRBV6-5, the J gene TRBJ1-5, with TRBD1 as a possible D gene (5 bases). Germline values: CDR1 MNHEY, CDR2 SVGAGI. This CDR3 spans 15 amino acids. Trimming pared 0 bases from V and 3 bases from J, leaving 9 bases between. CDR3 bases: TGTGCCAGCAGTTACTCGGAAGGGGACAATCAGCCCCAGCATTTT. This gives the protein CASSYSEGDNQPQHF.

This chain connects TRBV6-1 to TRBJ2-7; D possibly corresponds to TRBD2 (6 bases). CDR3 length: 15 amino acids. Per the germline V gene, CDR1 is MNHNS and CDR2 is SASEGT. Trimming removed 6 bases at V and 5 bases at J, with 20 bases between. CDR3 sequence reads: CASRPPLRGWDEQYF. The CDR3, as DNA: TGTGCCAGCAGGCCGCCGCTACGGGGGTGGGACGAGCAGTACTTC.

The chain employs TRBV6-5 and TRBJ1-1; no clear D. The germline V and J ends were trimmed by 6 bases and 0 bases, with 11 bases remaining between them. The V gene's germline CDR1 is MNHEY and CDR2 SVGAGI. This CDR3 has 14 residues. CDR3: CASREELMNTEAFF. In nucleotides, the CDR3 is TGTGCCAGCAGGGAGGAACTTATGAACACTGAAGCTTTCTTT.

V gene TRBV10-3 combines with J gene TRBJ2-7; D is unresolved. Germline loops: CDR1 ENHRY, CDR2 SYGVKD. The CDR3 is 15 amino acids. V lost 3 bases and J lost 1, with 13 bases in between. CDR3 bases: TGTGCCATCAGTGACTCGGATGACGTATCCTACGAGCAGTACTTC. This sequence encodes CAISDSDDVSYEQYF.

The chain links TRBV7-3 to TRBJ2-2; TRBD1 matches at 7 bases. V trimming: 5 bases; J trimming: 3 bases; junction bases outside the gene matches: 3. The germline CDR1 and CDR2 sequences are SGHTA and FQGTGA. CDR3 length: 14 residues. CDR3: CASSHGTDTGELFF. The CDR3 nucleotides read TGTGCCAGCAGCCACGGGACAGACACCGGGGAGCTGTTTTTT.

A few counts support this clone. V usage is TRBV7-3 and J usage is TRBJ2-7, with D possibly being TRBD1 (6 bases). This CDR3 has 13 amino acids. The V end lost 5 bases, the J end lost 6 bases, and 14 bases lay between the germline ends. Germline CDR1 and CDR2: SGHTA and FQGTGA. The CDR3 protein is CASSLTGNSEQYF. The CDR3 DNA follows: TGTGCCAGCAGCCTTACAGGGAATTCCGAGCAGTACTTC.

This rearrangement joins TRBV28 to TRBJ2-7; tentatively, D is TRBD1 (6 bases). Deletions cut 2 bases from V and 5 bases from J, with 10 bases between. The CDR3 spans 13 residues. Germline V gene data show CDR1 as MDHEN and CDR2 as SYDVKM. In nucleotides, the CDR3 is TGTGCCAGCAGTTTAGGGACACTGAACGAGCAGTACTTC. This codes for CASSLGTLNEQYF.

V usage is TRBV5-5 and J usage is TRBJ1-4; D is unclear. V shed 4 bases and J shed 3 bases, with 13 bases lying between them. CDR3 length equals 15 residues. Per germline, CDR1 SGHKS and CDR2 YYEKEE (reference sequence). The chain's CDR3 is CASSLAPTSNEKLFF. DNA for the CDR3: TGTGCCAGCAGCCTGGCGCCAACGTCTAATGAAAAACTGTTTTTT.

The CDR3 DNA sequence: TGTGCCAGCAGTTTAGGTAGATTTAATGAAAAACTGTTTTTT. Protein: CASSLGRFNEKLFF. V usage is TRBV28 and J usage is TRBJ1-4; D not resolved. From germline, CDR1 is MDHEN and CDR2 SYDVKM. This CDR3 comprises 14 residues. The germline V and J ends were trimmed by 2 bases and 4 bases, with 8 bases remaining between them.

The CDR3 sequence: CASSIMAGRPQHF. In nucleotides, the CDR3 is TGTGCCAGTAGTATTATGGCTGGGCGGCCCCAGCATTTT. This chain uses TRBV19 with TRBJ1-5; no definite D call. Germline CDR1 and CDR2: LNHDA and SQIVND (reference sequence). The V end lost 3 bases, the J end lost 9 bases, and 12 bases lay between the germline ends. The CDR3 loop spans 13 amino acids.

The chain is built from TRBV6-1 and TRBJ1-5; no clear D. This CDR3 spans 13 amino acids. Germline loops: CDR1 MNHNS, CDR2 SASEGT. V was trimmed by 1 base and J by 8 bases, leaving 9 bases between them. The CDR3 DNA reads as TGTGCCAGCAGTGAAGTTGGGTTTGAGCCCCAGCATTTT. It specifies CASSEVGFEPQHF.

The rearrangement uses TRBV4-1 and TRBJ2-7; maybe TRBD1 (6 bases). CDR3 length: 15 amino acids. The germline V and J ends were trimmed by 1 base and 0 bases, with 10 bases remaining between them. Germline V gene data show CDR1 as MGHRA and CDR2 as YSYEKL. CDR3 sequence reads: CASSQVADSSYEQYF. The CDR3 DNA reads TGCGCCAGCAGCCAAGTTGCGGACAGCTCCTACGAGCAGTACTTC.

This clone is a singleton in its sample. The J gene is TRBJ2-5, the V gene TRBV27, with 11 bases aligning to TRBD1. V shed 3 bases and J 5 bases; nucleotides not matched to a gene: 5. Per germline, CDR1 MNHEY and CDR2 SMNVEV (reference sequence). The CDR3 extends over 15 amino acids. The CDR3 coding sequence is TGTGCCAGCAGTTTCCGGGACAGGGGGGATGAGACCCAGTACTTC. Protein product: CASSFRDRGDETQYF.